The present TCR beta chain was sequenced within a study of CD8 T cells in ankylosing spondylitis. Regarding the study as a whole: The authors found the disease-linked clones to be CD8+ and relatively rare in peripheral blood. Reported data indicate significant enrichment of disease-linked clones within matched ankylosing spondylitis synovial fluid.

TCRdb reanalysed the 5' RACE reads using MiXCR and keeps one entry per CDR3 protein. The sample yields a few hundred thousand distinct CDR3 sequences, roughly 20% seen once. This clonotype occurred a few times. Its cognate antigen is unknown. V lost 5 bases, J lost 1 base, and 12 bases lay in between. This CDR3 has 15 amino acids. Germline CDR1 is SSHAT and CDR2 is FNYEAQ (reference sequence). The sample comprised blood, either unsorted or a sorted T cell fraction (not recorded which). The receptor was isolated from a female donor with ankylosing spondylitis or in good health (not recorded which). The rearrangement joins TRBV7-7 to TRBJ2-1; no clear D gene. CDR3 DNA: TGTGCCAGCAGCCCTGTCGCGGTGTCCTACAATGAGCAGTTCTTC. It is translated as CASSPVAVSYNEQFF.